A single sample gave rise to the 3 T cell receptor beta chains below, sequenced in a study of response to subunit inactivated influenza vaccine. A single record per CDR3 protein comes from TCRdb applying MiXCR to the RT-PCR reads. The sample holds 450,000 to 600,000 distinct CDR3 sequences; 16% are singletons and the top ten take 3%. Specimen: CD4+ T cells sorted from PBMCs, collected roughly 24 months after vaccination. These receptors originate from a man between 50 and 70 years old who received an inactivated influenza vaccine.

The V gene is TRBV20-1, the J gene TRBJ2-5; maybe TRBD1 (6 bases). Trimming stripped 4 bases from V and 5 bases from J, with 11 bases between. This CDR3 has 12 residues. The germline V gene has CDR1 DFQATT and CDR2 SNEGSKA (reference sequence). The CDR3 sequence is CSAMQGQETQYF. As DNA, the CDR3 is TGCAGTGCTATGCAGGGGCAGGAGACCCAGTACTTC.

The CDR3 bases are TGTGCCAGCAGTTTTGGATGGGGGCTAGCCAAAAACATTCAGTACTTC. Protein: CASSFGWGLAKNIQYF. The chain employs TRBV6-5 and TRBJ2-4; D might be TRBD1 (6 bases). The CDR3 runs to 16 residues. Between the trimmed V and J ends, which lost 4 bases and 0 bases, there was a span of 13 bases. Germline V CDR1 and CDR2: MNHEY, SVGAGI.

The chain uses TRBV28 and TRBJ2-2; TRBD2 might be the D (5 bases). CDR3 length: 16 amino acids. Germline V gene sequence: CDR1 MDHEN, CDR2 SYDVKM. V lost 7 bases and J 5 bases, leaving 20 bases between the germline ends. CDR3 sequence: CASTQVVGRHTGELFF. The DNA of the CDR3 is TGTGCCAGCACCCAGGTCGTAGGGAGACATACCGGGGAGCTGTTTTTT.